A selection of T cell receptor beta chains follows, all from one sample in a study of human T cells and chemical hapten exposure. Using its own MiXCR run on the RACE reads, TCRdb lists one record per CDR3 protein. The data contain around 380,000 distinct CDR3 sequences, around 5.5% of them singletons. Specimen: whole blood, collected in connection with sensitization to the hapten diphenylcyclopropenone (DPC). The source of these receptors is a woman aged 18-29 years with alopecia areata. Some clones in this sample may be carry-over from other donors' samples. Each CDR3 is given with its conserved first and last residue. D genes are given only for firm matches. Clone sizes are given selectively: once, few, many, or a class where the clone is expanded.

j_call,d_call,v_call,clone_size,cdr3_aa,cdr3_nt
TRBJ1-5,TRBD1,TRBV20-1,NA,CSASLGGGTGRNQPQHF,TGCAGTGCTAGTCTGGGGGGTGGGACAGGACGAAATCAGCCCCAGCATTTT
TRBJ1-1,NA,TRBV6-2/TRBV6-3,many,CASSAIQNTEAFF,TGTGCCAGCAGTGCTATACAGAACACTGAAGCTTTCTTT
TRBJ1-1,NA,TRBV27,many,CASKKQGNTEAFF,TGTGCCAGCAAGAAACAGGGAAACACTGAAGCTTTCTTT
TRBJ1-5,NA,TRBV6-2/TRBV6-3,few,CASSSGLSDAGPQHF,TGTGCCAGCAGCTCGGGACTATCAGACGCAGGGCCCCAGCATTTT
TRBJ1-6,NA,TRBV12-3/TRBV12-4,NA,CASGHSSYNSPLHF,TGTGCCAGCGGGCATAGTTCCTATAATTCACCCCTCCACTTT
TRBJ2-3,NA,TRBV6-6,NA,CASSKAQMSTDTQYF,TGTGCCAGCAGTAAGGCACAGATGAGCACAGATACGCAGTATTTT
TRBJ1-4,NA,TRBV4-2,many,CASSQGGVSEKLFF,TGTGCCAGCAGCCAGGGGGGCGTAAGTGAAAAACTGTTTTTT
TRBJ2-1,NA,TRBV7-2,NA,CASSFMVPPYEQFF,TGTGCCAGCAGCTTCATGGTGCCGCCCTATGAGCAGTTCTTC
TRBJ1-1,NA,TRBV5-6,NA,CASSSGGAINTEAFF,TGTGCCAGCAGCTCCGGAGGGGCAATTAACACTGAAGCTTTCTTT
TRBJ2-7,NA,TRBV4-3,few,CASSQEVVREQYF,TGCGCCAGCAGCCAAGAGGTGGTCAGAGAGCAGTACTTC
TRBJ1-2,NA,TRBV12-3/TRBV12-4,many,CASRRDGYYGYTF,TGTGCCAGCAGGAGAGACGGATACTATGGCTACACCTTC
TRBJ1-1,NA,TRBV6-2/TRBV6-3,NA,CASLRFPPQNTEAFF,TGTGCCAGCCTTCGTTTTCCCCCTCAGAACACTGAAGCTTTCTTT
TRBJ2-3,TRBD2,TRBV20-1,NA,CSARLPGLAGGTDTQYF,TGCAGTGCTAGACTCCCGGGACTAGCGGGGGGAACGGATACGCAGTATTTT
TRBJ2-3,NA,TRBV10-3,few,CAISESKGKGLF,TGTGCCATCAGTGAGTCCAAAGGCAAAGGACTCTTT
TRBJ1-2,NA,TRBV5-5,many,CASSLSARGGYGYTF,TGTGCCAGCAGCCTGTCCGCCCGGGGGGGATATGGCTACACCTTC
TRBJ1-6,NA,TRBV7-2,NA,CASSFDRLGSPLHF,TGTGCCAGCAGCTTCGACAGACTCGGTTCACCCCTCCACTTT
TRBJ2-7,TRBD1,TRBV7-8,many,CASSFSVGTGVSYEQYF,TGTGCCAGCAGCTTTTCCGTCGGGACAGGCGTCTCCTACGAGCAGTACTTC
TRBJ2-2,NA,TRBV6-2/TRBV6-3,NA,CASSSVQGSVGELFF,TGTGCCAGCAGTTCGGTACAGGGATCCGTCGGGGAGCTGTTTTTT
TRBJ1-4,NA,TRBV12-5,NA,CASGGGSATNEKLFF,TGTGCTAGTGGTGGGGGGAGTGCAACTAATGAAAAACTGTTTTTT
TRBJ1-1,NA,TRBV7-3,many,CASSSVTTDYTEAFF,TGTGCCAGCAGCTCCGTAACGACTGACTACACTGAAGCTTTCTTT
TRBJ1-6,NA,TRBV14,few,CASSPLDFPPLLHF,TGTGCCAGCAGCCCCCTCGATTTTCCACCTCTCCTCCACTTT
TRBJ1-5,NA,TRBV10-3,many,CAISELGPSNQPQHF,TGTGCCATCAGTGAGTTAGGGCCCAGCAATCAGCCCCAGCATTTT
TRBJ2-7,NA,TRBV24-1,NA,CATTRTTGEQYF,TGTGCCACCACCCGGACGACGGGGGAGCAGTACTTC
TRBJ1-3,NA,TRBV7-2,many,CASSLSHRAGNTIYF,TGTGCCAGCAGCTTATCTCACAGGGCCGGAAACACCATATATTTT
TRBJ2-7,TRBD1,TRBV20-1,NA,CSAWDSPTYEQYF,TGCAGTGCTTGGGACAGCCCCACCTACGAGCAGTACTTC
TRBJ2-2,TRBD2,TRBV9,many,CASSARLSGTSGGAVTGELFF,TGTGCCAGCAGCGCCCGCCTTTCCGGGACTAGCGGGGGGGCTGTCACCGGGGAGCTGTTTTTT